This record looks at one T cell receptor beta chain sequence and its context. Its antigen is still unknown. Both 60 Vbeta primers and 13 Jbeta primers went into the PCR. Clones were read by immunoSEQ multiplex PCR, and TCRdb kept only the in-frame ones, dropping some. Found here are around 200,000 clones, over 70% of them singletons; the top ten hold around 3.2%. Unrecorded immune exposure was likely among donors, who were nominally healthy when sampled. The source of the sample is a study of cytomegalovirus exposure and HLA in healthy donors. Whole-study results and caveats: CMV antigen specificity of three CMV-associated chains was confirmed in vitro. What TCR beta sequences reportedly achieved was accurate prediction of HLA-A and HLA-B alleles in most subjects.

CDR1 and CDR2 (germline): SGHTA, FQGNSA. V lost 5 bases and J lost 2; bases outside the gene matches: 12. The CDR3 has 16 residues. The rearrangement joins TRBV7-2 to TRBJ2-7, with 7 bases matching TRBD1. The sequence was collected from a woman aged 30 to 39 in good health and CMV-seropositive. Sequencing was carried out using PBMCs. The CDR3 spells CASSDPDRVTPYEQYF. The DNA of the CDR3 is TGTGCCAGCAGCGATCCAGACAGGGTAACCCCCTACGAGCAGTACTTC.